The entry that follows covers one TCR beta chain sequence. The record originates from a study of blood T cell repertoires in COVID-19. Study details: From T cells, B-cell-depleted T cells, or PBMCs came the material, which was cDNA or gDNA.

Clones were read by immunoSEQ multiplex PCR, and TCRdb kept only the in-frame ones, dropping some. The table shows some 90,000 clones, with roughly 90% occurring only once. CDR3 size: 14 residues. With V trimmed by 10 bases and J by 4 bases, 12 bases remained unmatched. Germline V gives CDR1 WNHNN, CDR2 SYGVQD (reference sequence). The V call is TRBV10-1, the J call TRBJ2-7; TRBD1 agrees at 8 bases. The material sequenced was peripheral blood. This receptor was taken from a man aged 50-59 years with COVID-19, enrolled during active disease. In DNA, the CDR3 is TGCGCCACATCGGTTTTGCGGACAGGGTACGAGCAGTACTTC. Translating gives CATSVLRTGYEQYF.